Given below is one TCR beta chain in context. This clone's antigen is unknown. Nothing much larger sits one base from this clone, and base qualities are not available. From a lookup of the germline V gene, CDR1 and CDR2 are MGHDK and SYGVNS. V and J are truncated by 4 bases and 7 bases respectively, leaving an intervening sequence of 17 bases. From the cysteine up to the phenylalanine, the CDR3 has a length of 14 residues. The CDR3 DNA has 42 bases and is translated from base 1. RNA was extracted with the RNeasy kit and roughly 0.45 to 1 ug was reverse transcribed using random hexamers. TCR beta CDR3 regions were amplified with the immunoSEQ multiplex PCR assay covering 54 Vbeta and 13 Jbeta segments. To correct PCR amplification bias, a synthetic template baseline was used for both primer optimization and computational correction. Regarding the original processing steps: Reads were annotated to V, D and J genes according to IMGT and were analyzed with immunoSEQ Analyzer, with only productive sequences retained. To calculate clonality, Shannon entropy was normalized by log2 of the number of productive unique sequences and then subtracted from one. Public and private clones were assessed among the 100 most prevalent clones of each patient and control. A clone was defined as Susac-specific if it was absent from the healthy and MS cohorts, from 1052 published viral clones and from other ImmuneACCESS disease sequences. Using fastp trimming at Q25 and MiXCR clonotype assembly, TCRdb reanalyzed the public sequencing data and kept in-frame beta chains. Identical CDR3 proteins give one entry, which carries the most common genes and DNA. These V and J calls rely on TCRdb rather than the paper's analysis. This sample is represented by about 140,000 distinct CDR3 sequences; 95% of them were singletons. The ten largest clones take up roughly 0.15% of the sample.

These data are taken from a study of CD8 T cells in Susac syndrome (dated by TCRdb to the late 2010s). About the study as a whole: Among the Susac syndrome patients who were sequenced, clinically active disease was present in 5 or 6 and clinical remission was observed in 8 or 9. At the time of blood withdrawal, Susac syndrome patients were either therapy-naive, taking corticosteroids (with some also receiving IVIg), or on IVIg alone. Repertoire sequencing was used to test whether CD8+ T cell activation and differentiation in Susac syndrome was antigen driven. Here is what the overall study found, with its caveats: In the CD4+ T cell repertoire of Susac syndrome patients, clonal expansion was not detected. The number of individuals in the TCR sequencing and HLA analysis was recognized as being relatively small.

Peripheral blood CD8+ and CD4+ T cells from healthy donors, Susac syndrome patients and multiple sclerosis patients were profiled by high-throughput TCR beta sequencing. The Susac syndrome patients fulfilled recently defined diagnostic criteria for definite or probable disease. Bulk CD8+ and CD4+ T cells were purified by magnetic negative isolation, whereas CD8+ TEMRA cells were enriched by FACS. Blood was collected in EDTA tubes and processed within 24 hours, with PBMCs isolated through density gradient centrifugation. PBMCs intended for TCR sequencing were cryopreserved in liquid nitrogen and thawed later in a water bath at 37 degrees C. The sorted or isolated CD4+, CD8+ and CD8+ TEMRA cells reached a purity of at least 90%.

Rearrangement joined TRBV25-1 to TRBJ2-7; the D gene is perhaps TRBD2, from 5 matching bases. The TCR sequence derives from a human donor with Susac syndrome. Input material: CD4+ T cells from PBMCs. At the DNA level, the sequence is TGTGCCAGCAGTGGGGCTCTAGACCGGGGTGAGCAGTACTTC. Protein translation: CASSGALDRGEQYF.